The next 13 T cell receptor beta chains were all read from a single sample in a study of patients and donors after allogeneic stem cell transplantation. Each CDR3 protein is one row after TCRdb ran MiXCR on the RT-PCR reads. Counted here are 100,000 to 130,000 distinct CDR3 sequences, around 38% occurring once; the ten biggest clones make up roughly 27%. The specimen was blood, either unsorted or a sorted T cell fraction (not recorded which). The origin of the receptors is a human donor who was either an allogeneic HSCT recipient or a stem cell or donor lymphocyte infusion donor (not recorded which). It is not recorded whose cells these are; they may come from a transplant donor.

This clonotype was picked up a small number of times. V gene TRBV30 combines with J gene TRBJ2-2; perhaps TRBD2 as D (6 bases). The CDR3 spans 13 residues. Trimming cost V 5 bases and J 4 bases, with 11 bases left between them. The germline CDR1 and CDR2 sequences are GTSNPN and SVGIG (reference sequence). This chain's CDR3 is CAWAGRFTGELFF. For the CDR3, the DNA is TGTGCCTGGGCGGGACGGTTCACCGGGGAGCTGTTTTTT.

This clonotype was observed a handful of times. This rearrangement joins TRBV6-1 to TRBJ1-3, with 8 bases that match TRBD1. The CDR3 length is 14 residues. The germline V gene has CDR1 MNHNS and CDR2 SASEGT. Trimming took 8 bases from V and 7 from J; bases not matched to a gene: 10. The CDR3 DNA sequence: TGTGCCAGCCACTGGCGGACAGGGTCCAACACCATATATTTT. This encodes CASHWRTGSNTIYF.

This chain links TRBV12-3 or TRBV12-4 with TRBJ2-5; no definite D call. The CDR3 sequence is 12 residues long. Trimming left V 4 bases short and J 3 bases short, with 6 bases between. DNA of the CDR3: TGTGCCAGCAGTTCGCCCGAAGAGACCCAGTACTTC. Protein sequence: CASSSPEETQYF.

The chain employs TRBV7-9 and TRBJ2-4; D gene unclear. CDR1 and CDR2 from the germline V gene are SEHNR and FQNEAQ (reference sequence). The CDR3 contains 14 residues. The germline V and J ends were trimmed by 1 base and 0 bases, with 4 bases remaining between them. CDR3 DNA sequence: TGTGCCAGCAGCTTAGAAGTAGCCAAAAACATTCAGTACTTC. It translates to CASSLEVAKNIQYF. Filled out from reference TRBV7-9 and TRBJ2-4, the complete variable domain reads DTGVSQNPRHKITKRGQNVTFRCDPISEHNRLYWYRQTLGQGPEFLTYFQNEAQLEKSRLLSDRFSAERPKGSFSTLEIQRTEQGDSAMYLCASSLEVAKNIQYFGAGTRLSVL.

The chain has TRBV4-2 and TRBJ2-2; the D is unclear. The V gene lost 0 bases and the J gene lost 0 bases, with 11 bases spanning the gap. The CDR3 runs 17 residues. Looked up from germline, CDR1 is LGHNA and CDR2 is YNFKEQ. CDR3 loop: CASSQDRLGTNTGELFF. Here the CDR3 DNA reads TGTGCCAGCAGCCAAGATCGGCTCGGAACGAACACCGGGGAGCTGTTTTTT.

The chain couples TRBV5-1 to TRBJ2-3; 7 nucleotides line up with TRBD2. This CDR3 is built from 15 residues. Germline values: CDR1 SGHRS, CDR2 YFSETQ. J was trimmed by 0 bases and V by 4 bases; bases with no gene match: 5. The CDR3 reads CASSPSSGSTDTQYF. DNA for the CDR3: TGCGCCAGCAGCCCATCTAGCGGCAGCACAGATACGCAGTATTTT.

The chain is built from TRBV29-1 and TRBJ1-2, with unresolved D. The germline gives CDR1 SQVTM, CDR2 ANQGSEA. V dropped 4 bases and J dropped 7 bases, with 10 bases sitting between them. The CDR3 contains 11 residues. DNA for the CDR3: TGCAGCGTTGCGAAAGGTTTTGGCTACACCTTC. This translates into CSVAKGFGYTF.

V and J are TRBV18 and TRBJ1-4; D is perhaps TRBD1 (5 bases). Germline V gene data show CDR1 as KGHSH and CDR2 as LQKENI. Trimming shortened V by 5 bases and J by 8 bases, and 12 bases separated the two germline ends. The length of the CDR3 is 13 residues. As DNA, the CDR3 is TGTGCCAGCTCAACGACAGACCAAGAAAAACTGTTTTTT. It is translated as CASSTTDQEKLFF.

In this sample, this clonotype turned up many times. The chain combines TRBV4-3 with TRBJ1-1; D gene uncertain. Trimming removed 0 bases from V and 8 bases from J, with 10 bases in between. Germline CDR1 and CDR2: LGHNA and YSLEER. The CDR3 runs to 13 residues. CDR3 bases: TGCGCCAGCAGCCAAGATCCTGCAAGAGAAGCTTTCTTT. It yields the protein CASSQDPAREAFF.

The chain links TRBV7-9 to TRBJ2-7, with D possibly matching TRBD2 (6 bases). The CDR3 is made up of 12 amino acids. Trimming shortened V by 7 bases and J by 0 bases, and 7 bases separated the two germline ends. Germline CDR1 reads SEHNR; CDR2 reads FQNEAQ (reference sequence). CDR3 sequence: CASTSDSYEQYF. Written as DNA, the CDR3 is TGTGCCAGCACTAGCGACTCCTACGAGCAGTACTTC.

This chain connects TRBV14 to TRBJ1-2; no definite D call. The CDR3 spans 13 residues. Per the germline V gene, CDR1 is SGHDN and CDR2 is FVKESK. Trimming pared 0 bases from V and 2 bases from J, leaving 4 bases between. The CDR3 spells CASSQDRNYGYTF. The DNA for the CDR3 is TGTGCCAGCAGCCAAGACAGGAACTATGGCTACACCTTC.

A few counts support this clonotype. The V and J genes are TRBV9 and TRBJ2-1, with 10 bases identical to TRBD2. V lost 0 bases to trimming and J lost 7 bases; unmatched junction nucleotides: 4. Germline CDR1 reads SGDLS; CDR2 reads YYNGEE. CDR3 size: 15 residues. The CDR3 DNA sequence: TGTGCCAGCAGCGTAGGTAGCGGGAGGTGGAATGAGCAGTTCTTC. Translated, it gives CASSVGSGRWNEQFF.

As regards this clonotype: This CDR3 fails to terminate in the conserved phenylalanine or tryptophan, so it likely reflects a read error. The DNA is left out, because the CDR3 cannot be placed on it with certainty; the CDR3 is given as TCRdb lists it. This chain joins TRBV7-6 and TRBJ2-7; no DNA check was done on the table's D call, TRBD1. The CDR3 is 10 amino acids long, termini counted. Germline CDR1 is SGHVS and CDR2 is FNYEAQ. The CDR3 spells CASSFYPGCN.